This note documents a single T cell receptor beta chain sequence. Its antigen is unknown. This sample stems from a study of T cells after yellow fever vaccination. Study outcomes and limitations: Booster samples showed a return of most primary-vaccination clones (about 97% CD4, 70% to 90% CD8).

The ends were cut back, 1 base at V and 3 bases at J, with 16 bases in the middle. Germline loops: CDR1 LGHNA, CDR2 YNFKEQ. The CDR3 contains 16 residues. Each CDR3 protein is one row after TCRdb ran MiXCR on the 5' RACE reads. The sample comprises 300,000 or so distinct CDR3 sequences, approximately 12% of which are singletons, and roughly 0.5% rests with the top ten. Source: CD4+ T cells sorted from PBMCs, taken 45 days after the yellow fever booster vaccination. This sequence joins TRBV4-2 and TRBJ2-7; tentatively, D is TRBD1 (7 bases). The receptor was isolated from a man aged 30 to 39 who received the YFV17D yellow fever vaccine. The CDR3 nucleotides read TGTGCCAGCAGCCAAGTAAGGGGGGACAGTAACTACGAGCAGTACTTC. It specifies CASSQVRGDSNYEQYF.